This TCR delta chain was identified in a study of gamma-delta T cells after stem cell transplantation (dated by TCRdb to about 2016). By share, this clone ranks as hyperexpanded (1% or more). The target of this receptor is not known. Per-base quality was not reported, and no clone a single base away is much larger than it. Being off target in a library aimed at gamma chains, this delta chain has a size of little meaning. Trimming takes 0 bases off V and 0 bases off J; junction bases not matched to a gene: 3. From the germline V gene, CDR1 is GEAIGNYY and CDR2 is EKD. The CDR3 contains 19 residues, cysteine and phenylalanine counted. Only the CDR3 DNA stays, 57 bases, in frame from base 1. The library was produced with RT-PCR. Sequencing relied on an Illumina MiSeq. Clone calls in TCRdb were regenerated from the public reads with CATT, after which identical DNA sequences shared one row. In this sample's table one finds 36 delta-chain clones.

The chain is encoded by TRDV2 joined to TRDJ3; TRDD3 agrees with 11 junctional bases. The sequence derives from a human donor. It is not recorded whose cells these are; they may come from a transplant donor. Sequencing used gamma-delta T cells. The CDR3 protein sequence reads: CACDTILGDSSWDTRQMFF. At the DNA level, the sequence is TGTGCCTGTGACACCATACTGGGGGATAGCTCCTGGGACACCCGACAGATGTTTTTC.